This TCR beta chain was profiled in a study of T cell changes during pregnancy in multiple sclerosis. Libraries were prepared by immunoSEQ multiplex PCR; TCRdb keeps only in-frame clonotypes and omits some of them. This sample has tens of thousands of clones, with more than 70% found just once. The germline V gene has CDR1 SEHNR and CDR2 FQNEAQ (reference sequence). V was pared by 6 bases and J by 5 bases, with 8 bases of the junction left unmatched. The CDR3 length is 17 residues. The chain is built from TRBV7-9 and TRBJ2-2; 14 bases map to TRBD2. The source was CD8+ T cells from peripheral blood mononuclear cells, collected after pregnancy. This receptor was identified in a female donor in good health, enrolled as a control in a pregnancy study. The CDR3 nucleotides are TGTGCCAGCAGTCCGACTAGCGGGGGGGCCCGGACCGGGGAGCTGTTTTTT. Its protein product is CASSPTSGGARTGELFF.